The 31 T cell receptor beta chains given below trace back to one sample, sequenced in a study of CD8+CD57+ T cells in acquired aplastic anemia listed by TCRdb under 2018. TCRdb lists the instrument as Illumina HiSeq 2000. Genomic DNA served as template for TCR beta VDJ combination and CDR3 sequence profiling. Using fastp trimming at Q25 and MiXCR clonotype assembly, TCRdb reanalyzed the public sequencing data and kept in-frame beta chains. Every distinct CDR3 protein forms one entry, paired with its most common genes and DNA. For this sample the table gives around 500,000 distinct CDR3 sequences, of which 25% to 40% were detected only once. The ten largest make up 0.7% to 1% of the sample. Flow cytometry had shown CD8+CD57+ cell expansion in the patients selected for sequencing. Sequencing was carried out using sorted CD4+, CD8+, or CD8+CD57+ T cells (not recorded which) from PBMCs. The receptors stem from a human donor with aplastic anemia.

The gene calls are TRBV18 and TRBJ1-5; D ambiguous. The CDR3 contains 16 residues. V was clipped by 3 bases and J by 2 bases, with 14 bases between them. From germline, CDR1 is KGHSH and CDR2 LQKENI. In nucleotides, the CDR3 is TGTGCCAGCTCACCTATGGACGGAGTAGGCAATCAGCCCCAGCATTTT. Its protein is CASSPMDGVGNQPQHF.

Worth noting for this clonotype: This may be a read error, as it is one base from a much larger clone. Here the CDR3 omits its conserved ending phenylalanine or tryptophan, so a read error is the likely source. The CDR3 is CASSPEGTFNYGYTS. The CDR3 nucleotides read TGTGCCAGCAGCCCCGAGGGCACCTTTAACTATGGCTACACCTCC. The J gene is TRBJ1-2, the V gene TRBV7-2; D is ambiguous. V lost 5 bases to trimming and J lost 1 base, with 14 bases between them. Germline loops: CDR1 SGHTA, CDR2 FQGNSA. The CDR3 is 15 residues long.

This clonotype was observed many times. The V gene is TRBV19, the J gene TRBJ2-5, with D perhaps being TRBD1 or TRBD2 (5 bases each). Trimming cost V 5 bases and J 5 bases, with 15 bases left between them. CDR1 is LNHDA and CDR2 is SQIVND in the germline V gene (reference sequence). The CDR3 consists of 14 residues. This chain's CDR3 is CASSALRWGETQYF. Written as DNA, the CDR3 is TGTGCCAGTAGTGCCCTTCGCTGGGGGGAGACCCAGTACTTC.

Notes on this clonotype: The junction does not match germline at one end; this may be a read error. V and J are TRBV5-1 and TRBJ2-1; TRBD2 agrees at 9 bases. Per germline, CDR1 SGHRS and CDR2 YFSETQ. CDR3 size: 15 residues. CDR3 DNA sequence: TGTGCCAGCAGCCGAATTACTAGCGGGTACAATGAGCAGTTCTTC. This encodes CASSRITSGYNEQFF.

The chain uses TRBV9 and TRBJ2-1, with 14 bases fitting TRBD2. With 4 bases clipped from V and 6 bases from J, the junction kept 9 bases outside the gene matches. The germline gives CDR1 SGDLS, CDR2 YYNGEE. The CDR3 is 17 amino acids. The CDR3 DNA is TGTGCCAGCAGCCCGAGGACTAGCGGGGGGATTTTCAATGAGCAGTTCTTC. Amino acid sequence: CASSPRTSGGIFNEQFF.

In its sample, this clonotype was seen many times. V and J are TRBV7-2 and TRBJ2-5, with a tentative D call TRBD2 (5 bases). V was trimmed by 6 bases and J by 5 bases, leaving 16 bases between them. The CDR3 runs 14 residues. Germline V gene sequence: CDR1 SGHTA, CDR2 FQGNSA. The CDR3 loop reads CASRRRTGPETQYF. CDR3 bases: TGTGCCAGCAGGCGTCGGACTGGTCCTGAGACCCAGTACTTC.

Notes on this clonotype: This may come from a read error, since a much larger clone is one base off. The rearrangement links TRBV7-3 to TRBJ1-2; D gene uncertain. Germline CDR1 is SGHTA and CDR2 is FQGTGA. V lost 2 bases to trimming and J lost 3 bases, with 13 bases between them. The CDR3 contains 15 residues. The CDR3 sequence is CASSLGLLADYGYTF. CDR3 nucleotide sequence: TGTGCCAGCAGCTTAGGACTCCTAGCTGACTATGGCTACACCTTC.

J is TRBJ2-1 and V is TRBV25-1; TRBD2 matches at 9 bases. The V gene's germline CDR1 is MGHDK and CDR2 SYGVNS. Trimming at V came to 6 bases and at J to 3 bases, leaving 9 bases not matched to a gene. CDR3 size: 16 residues. Here the CDR3 reads CASSQDRREGYNEQFF. The DNA for the CDR3 is TGTGCCAGCAGCCAAGATCGGCGGGAGGGCTACAATGAGCAGTTCTTC.

The chain is built from TRBV20-1 and TRBJ2-3, with 11 bases fitting TRBD2. This CDR3 region has 14 residues. The J segment lost 5 bases and the V segment lost 5 bases, leaving 6 bases of the junction unmatched. Germline lookup yields CDR1 DFQATT and CDR2 SNEGSKA (reference sequence). CDR3 DNA: TGCAGTGCTTATAGCGGGGGGGCGATAGATACGCAGTATTTT. This encodes CSAYSGGAIDTQYF.

The gene calls are TRBV19 and TRBJ1-2; D gene unclear. Germline CDR1 is LNHDA and CDR2 is SQIVND (reference sequence). The germline V and J ends were trimmed by 6 bases and 4 bases, with 12 bases remaining between them. The CDR3 extends over 13 amino acids. The CDR3 loop is CASSRTEIYGYTF. Here the CDR3 DNA reads TGTGCCAGTAGCCGGACGGAGATCTATGGCTACACCTTC.

There are many counts of this clonotype. The genes are TRBV24-1 and TRBJ2-1; D remains unclear. This CDR3 region has 12 residues. Germline CDR1 KGHDR, CDR2 SFDVKD. V was shortened by 4 bases and J by 8 bases, with 8 bases between the two germline ends. The CDR3 DNA follows: TGTGCCACCAGTGACTGGCCTTATGAGCAGTTCTTC. It encodes CATSDWPYEQFF.

For this clonotype: Being one base from a much bigger clone, this may be a read error. The CDR3, as DNA: TGTGCCAGCGGTTACGCGTACAATCAGCCCCAGCATTTT. It yields the protein CASGYAYNQPQHF. The chain couples TRBV10-3 to TRBJ1-5; D unresolved. Germline loops: CDR1 ENHRY, CDR2 SYGVKD. The CDR3 is made up of 13 amino acids. V shed 10 bases and J shed 3 bases, with 13 bases lying between them.

This clonotype was observed a few times. Given a much more abundant clone one base away, this may be a read error. The chain links TRBV15 to TRBJ2-3; D not resolved. Germline V gene lookup returns CDR1 LNHNV and CDR2 YYDKDF (reference sequence). CDR3 length equals 11 residues. Trimming left V 2 bases short and J 3 bases short, with 0 bases between. The CDR3 nucleotides read TGTGCCACCAGCAGAACAGATACGCAGTATTTT. It specifies CATSRTDTQYF.

This clonotype was seen ten or more times. V is TRBV2 and J is TRBJ1-3; D remains ambiguous. The germline V and J ends were trimmed by 7 bases and 4 bases, with 5 bases remaining between them. Germline CDR1 SNHLY, CDR2 FYNNEI. This CDR3 comprises 11 residues. The CDR3, as DNA: TGTGCCAGCAAAGGAGGAAACACCATATATTTT. This sequence encodes CASKGGNTIYF.

This chain links TRBV11-2 with TRBJ1-2; TRBD1 agrees at 9 bases. CDR3 length: 17 residues. Germline CDR1 is SGHAT and CDR2 is FQNNGV. V was pared by 5 bases and J by 5 bases, with 15 bases of the junction left unmatched. The CDR3 loop is CASSPPRDPDRGYGYTF. In DNA, the CDR3 is TGTGCCAGCAGCCCACCCCGCGACCCGGACAGGGGATATGGCTACACCTTC.

V is TRBV24-1 and J is TRBJ2-1; no clear D. The CDR3 extends over 15 amino acids. Germline V gives CDR1 KGHDR, CDR2 SFDVKD. With 4 bases removed from V and 8 bases from J, the gap between germline ends came to 17 bases. Here the CDR3 reads CATSEGSARVDEQFF. Here the CDR3 DNA reads TGTGCCACCAGTGAGGGTTCAGCAAGAGTGGATGAGCAGTTCTTC.

This clonotype has a count of ten or more. This chain joins TRBV7-2 and TRBJ2-5, with no clear D. Trimming removed 5 bases from V and 4 bases from J, with 20 bases in between. Looked up from germline, CDR1 is SGHTA and CDR2 is FQGNSA. The CDR3 has 16 amino acids. CDR3 sequence reads: CASSTPWPDPRETQYF. CDR3 DNA: TGTGCCAGCAGCACACCTTGGCCCGATCCTCGAGAGACCCAGTACTTC.

Details on this clonotype: This may be a read error: a much more frequent sequence differs by one nucleotide. The chain employs TRBV20-1 and TRBJ1-6; perhaps TRBD1 as D (5 bases). The CDR3 is 13 amino acids. Germline CDR1 and CDR2: DFQATT and SNEGSKA (reference sequence). CDR3 residues: CSAPGRGNSPRHF. Written as DNA, the CDR3 is TGCAGTGCTCCCGGACGGGGGAATTCACCCCGCCACTTT.

The chain joins TRBV9 to TRBJ2-7; 14 bases fit TRBD2. With V trimmed by 0 bases and J by 1 base, 6 bases remained unmatched. The CDR3 consists of 18 residues. In germline, CDR1 is SGDLS, CDR2 YYNGEE. This CDR3 is CASSVAGGLAGGSYEQYF. As DNA, the CDR3 is TGTGCCAGCAGCGTAGCGGGAGGACTAGCGGGAGGATCCTACGAGCAGTACTTC.

This chain joins TRBV11-2 and TRBJ2-1; weak D call: TRBD1 (6 bases). This CDR3 spans 15 amino acids. V was shortened by 6 bases and J by 0 bases, with 12 bases between the two germline ends. Germline values: CDR1 SGHAT, CDR2 FQNNGV. The CDR3 loop reads CASRLQDSSYNEQFF. The CDR3 nucleotides are TGTGCCAGCAGACTACAGGACAGCTCCTACAATGAGCAGTTCTTC. Supplemented by reference TRBV11-2 and TRBJ2-1, the full variable domain reads EAGVAQSPRYKIIEKRQSVAFWCNPISGHATLYWYQQILGQGPKLLIQFQNNGVVDDSQLPKDRFSAERLKGVDSTLKIQPAKLEDSAVYLCASRLQDSSYNEQFFGPGTRLTVL.

This clonotype was seen at least ten times. The V gene is TRBV7-9, the J gene TRBJ2-7; 8 positions match TRBD1. The CDR3 totals 12 residues. From germline, CDR1 is SEHNR and CDR2 FQNEAQ (reference sequence). With 5 bases clipped from V and 6 bases from J, the junction kept 3 bases outside the gene matches. CDR3 coding DNA: TGTGCCAGCAGCATCACAGGGGGCGAGCAGTACTTC. Translated: CASSITGGEQYF.

V usage is TRBV10-1 and J usage is TRBJ1-5; 10 bases align to TRBD1. CDR1 and CDR2 from the germline V gene are WNHNN and SYGVQD (reference sequence). This CDR3 is 14 amino acids long. Losses at the gene ends were 7 bases for V and 3 bases for J; bases not matched to a gene: 3. The CDR3 DNA follows: TGCGCCAGCACGGGACAGGGGCCCAATCAGCCCCAGCATTTT. This sequence encodes CASTGQGPNQPQHF.

The chain is built from TRBV7-9 and TRBJ2-7; tentative D call: TRBD2 (6 bases). CDR3 length: 13 residues. The germline V gene encodes CDR1 SEHNR and CDR2 FQNEAQ (reference sequence). V lost 6 bases and J 1 base, leaving 10 bases between the germline ends. As DNA, the CDR3 is TGTGCCAGCAGACAAGGAGGGTCCTACGAGCAGTACTTC. Translated, it gives CASRQGGSYEQYF.

This clonotype was detected only a few times. The gene calls are TRBV10-2 and TRBJ1-2; no clear D gene. This CDR3 is built from 12 residues. Germline V gene data show CDR1 as WSHSY and CDR2 as SAAADI. The V gene lost 2 bases and the J gene lost 5 bases, with 6 bases spanning the gap. The CDR3 here is CASSEPGYGYTF. In DNA, the CDR3 is TGCGCCAGCAGTGAGCCTGGGTATGGCTACACCTTC.

This clonotype appeared a few times. The rearrangement joins TRBV24-1 to TRBJ1-2, with TRBD1 as a possible D gene (6 bases). Germline values: CDR1 KGHDR, CDR2 SFDVKD. The CDR3 contains 17 residues. Deletions cut 4 bases from V and 0 bases from J, with 17 bases between. The CDR3 DNA reads as TGTGCCACCAGTGAAATTTACAGGGTCACTACTAACTATGGCTACACCTTC. Its protein product is CATSEIYRVTTNYGYTF.

The V call is TRBV30, the J call TRBJ1-2; 8 bases are shared with TRBD1. Unmatched junction bases numbered 6, after V lost 0 bases and J lost 6 bases. The CDR3 consists of 14 residues. The germline CDR1 and CDR2 sequences are GTSNPN and SVGIG (reference sequence). CDR3 DNA sequence: TGTGCCTGGAGTGTAAGACAGGGGACCCATGGCTACACCTTC. Translating gives CAWSVRQGTHGYTF.

This clonotype has a handful of counts. The J gene is TRBJ1-2, the V gene TRBV2; D gene uncertain. Trimming pared 4 bases from V and 5 bases from J, leaving 11 bases between. There are 13 residues in the CDR3. The germline V gene has CDR1 SNHLY and CDR2 FYNNEI. In DNA form, the CDR3 reads TGTGCCAGCAGTGGATGGGCGTCTTATGGCTACACCTTC. Its protein is CASSGWASYGYTF.

This sequence joins TRBV9 and TRBJ2-1; perhaps TRBD1 as D (6 bases). Per the germline V gene, CDR1 is SGDLS and CDR2 is YYNGEE. This CDR3 is built from 16 residues. Trimming removed 2 bases at V and 4 bases at J, with 16 bases between. CDR3 in DNA: TGTGCCAGCAGCGTTCTAGAATTAACAGGGTACAATGAGCAGTTCTTC. Translation: CASSVLELTGYNEQFF.

With regard to this clonotype: The missing conserved phenylalanine or tryptophan at the end of this CDR3 makes a read error likely. V usage is TRBV4-3 and J usage is TRBJ1-2; D gene uncertain. The CDR3 has 14 amino acids. In germline, CDR1 is LGHNA, CDR2 YSLEER. The V end lost 1 base, the J end lost 0 bases, and 6 bases lay between the germline ends. In DNA, the CDR3 is TGCGCCAGCAGCCAAGGGGAAACTAACTATGGCTACACCTTG. It codes for CASSQGETNYGYTL.

The table lists this clonotype with many counts. The chain links TRBV24-1 to TRBJ2-3, with 7 bases identical to TRBD2. V was pared by 5 bases and J by 2 bases, with 3 bases of the junction left unmatched. Germline V CDR1 and CDR2: KGHDR, SFDVKD. CDR3 length equals 14 residues. CDR3 residues: CATSGGSNTDTQYF. The CDR3 DNA follows: TGTGCCACCAGTGGCGGGAGCAACACAGATACGCAGTATTTT.

This chain joins TRBV25-1 and TRBJ2-6, with unresolved D. The CDR3 is made up of 16 amino acids. V lost 5 bases, J lost 4 bases, and 15 bases lay in between. Looked up from germline, CDR1 is MGHDK and CDR2 is SYGVNS. In DNA form, the CDR3 reads TGTGCCAGCAGTTACTTTGAGACTGGCGGGGCCAACGTCCTGACTTTC. Amino acids: CASSYFETGGANVLTF. Drawing the rest from reference TRBV25-1 and TRBJ2-6, the complete variable domain is EADIYQTPRYLVIGTGKKITLECSQTMGHDKMYWYQQDPGMELHLIHYSYGVNSTEKGDLSSESTVSRIRTEHFPLTLESARPSHTSQYLCASSYFETGGANVLTFGAGSRLTVL.